The clone carrying this T cell receptor (beta chain) was seen repeatedly, ten times or more. The sample is drawn from a study of T-cell reconstitution after alpha-beta-depleted transplantation in children. Preparation of the TCRbeta library was carried out with unique molecular identifiers. TCRdb passed the PCR reads through MiXCR, listing each CDR3 protein once. The repertoire holds 150,000 to 200,000 distinct CDR3 sequences, with about 6.3% as singletons. V dropped 4 bases and J dropped 9 bases, with 16 bases sitting between them. Per germline, CDR1 SQVTM and CDR2 ANQGSEA. This CDR3 comprises 13 residues.

The TCR comes from a human donor who donated a stem cell graft to a child with Wiskott-Aldrich syndrome. The V gene is TRBV29-1, the J gene TRBJ2-4; D ambiguous. The sample was PBMCs from the stem cell graft donor, taken from the stem cell graft. The CDR3 spells CSVAWLKQGIQYF. For the CDR3, the DNA is TGCAGCGTTGCCTGGCTCAAGCAAGGCATTCAGTACTTC.